This T cell receptor beta chain was recorded in a study of cytomegalovirus exposure and HLA in healthy donors. Points from the study as a whole: Many donors shared some public TCRs, even though most TCR sequences were rare.

The CDR3 loop spans 13 amino acids. CDR1 SGHTA and CDR2 FQGTGA come from the germline V gene. Trimming shortened V by 5 bases and J by 4 bases, and 11 bases separated the two germline ends. As regards this clone: What it recognizes is unknown.

The method was immunoSEQ multiplex PCR; TCRdb's version includes in-frame clones alone and lacks a portion of them. This sample has 150,000 to 200,000 clones, with about 89% found just once. The sequenced sample consisted of PBMCs. The origin of this receptor is a man between 18 and 35 years old in good health and CMV-seropositive. V and J are TRBV7-3 and TRBJ1-1; tentatively, D is TRBD1 (5 bases). CDR3 nucleotides: TGTGCCAGCAGCAGTAGCGGGGGCACTGAAGCTTTCTTT. This gives the protein CASSSSGGTEAFF.